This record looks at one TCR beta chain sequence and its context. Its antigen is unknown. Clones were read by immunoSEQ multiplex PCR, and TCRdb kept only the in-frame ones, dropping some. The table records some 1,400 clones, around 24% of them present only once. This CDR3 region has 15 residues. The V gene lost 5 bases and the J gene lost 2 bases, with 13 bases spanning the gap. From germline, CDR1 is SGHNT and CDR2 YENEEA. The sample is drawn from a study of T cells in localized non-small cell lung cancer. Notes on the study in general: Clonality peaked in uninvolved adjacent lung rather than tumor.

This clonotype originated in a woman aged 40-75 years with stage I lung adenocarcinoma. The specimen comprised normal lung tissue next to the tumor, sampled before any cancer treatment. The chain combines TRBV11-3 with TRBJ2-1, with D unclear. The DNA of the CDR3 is TGTGCCAGCAGCCCCATGGGCGTGACCTACAATGAGCAGTTCTTC. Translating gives CASSPMGVTYNEQFF.